These 14 T cell receptor beta chains originate from one sample sequenced in a study of cytomegalovirus exposure and HLA in healthy donors. PCR involved 60 Vbeta and 13 Jbeta primers. Some clones are missing from TCRdb's copy, which holds only in-frame ones; the method was immunoSEQ multiplex PCR. The sample is made up of around 140,000 clones, and the top ten hold approximately 0.88% of it. The specimen sequenced was PBMCs. The receptors derive from a male donor in good health and CMV-seronegative.

This sequence joins TRBV7-3 and TRBJ1-5; 7 bases map to TRBD1. The CDR3 runs to 15 residues. In germline, CDR1 is SGHTA, CDR2 FQGTGA. With V trimmed by 0 bases and J by 5 bases, 4 bases remained unmatched. CDR3 coding DNA: TGTGCCAGCAGCTTAACCGGGACAGTCGATCAGCCCCAGCATTTT. The encoded protein is CASSLTGTVDQPQHF.

The V and J genes are TRBV6-5 and TRBJ2-2; D gene uncertain. V was pared by 2 bases and J by 3 bases, with 7 bases between. This CDR3 comprises 14 residues. Germline loops: CDR1 MNHEY, CDR2 SVGAGI. The CDR3 spells CASSYVADTGELFF. CDR3 nucleotide sequence: TGTGCCAGCAGTTACGTGGCAGACACCGGGGAGCTGTTTTTT.

This rearrangement joins TRBV29-1 to TRBJ2-2, with a tentative D call TRBD2 (7 bases). V was trimmed by 7 bases and J by 5 bases, leaving 11 bases between them. This CDR3 comprises 12 residues. Germline V CDR1 and CDR2: SQVTM, ANQGSEA. The CDR3 loop reads CSAGEGTGELFF. In DNA, the CDR3 is TGCAGCGCAGGGGAGGGGACCGGGGAGCTGTTTTTT.

V usage is TRBV19 and J usage is TRBJ1-1; D may be TRBD1 (5 bases). Trimming took 7 bases from V and 5 from J, leaving 20 bases between them. The V gene's germline CDR1 is LNHDA and CDR2 SQIVND (reference sequence). CDR3 length: 15 amino acids. The CDR3 sequence: CASIRTPNSYTEAFF. The DNA of the CDR3 is TGTGCCAGTATTCGGACACCCAATAGCTATACTGAAGCTTTCTTT. Variable domain in full (rest from reference TRBV19 and TRBJ1-1): DGGITQSPKYLFRKEGQNVTLSCEQNLNHDAMYWYRQDPGQGLRLIYYSQIVNDFQKGDIAEGYSVSREKKESFPLTVTSAQKNPTAFYLCASIRTPNSYTEAFFGQGTRLTVV.

This sequence joins TRBV28 and TRBJ1-6; a possible D gene is TRBD1 (6 bases). V shed 7 bases and J shed 7 bases, with 11 bases lying between them. CDR3 length: 13 amino acids. CDR1 is MDHEN, CDR2 SYDVKM, per germline. The chain's CDR3 is CASIGQINSPLHF. The CDR3 bases are TGTGCCAGCATAGGACAGATAAATTCACCCCTCCACTTT.

V is TRBV6-5 and J is TRBJ2-2, with D possibly TRBD1 on 6 matching bases. Trimming took 10 bases from V and 9 from J, leaving 12 bases between them. Germline CDR1 MNHEY, CDR2 SVGAGI. The CDR3 sequence is 11 residues long. CDR3 amino acids: CATGTPWELFF. The CDR3, as DNA: TGTGCCACTGGGACACCTTGGGAGCTGTTTTTT.

The J gene is TRBJ2-7, the V gene TRBV10-2; TRBD2 agrees at 12 bases. CDR3 length: 16 amino acids. J gave up 3 bases and V 3 bases, and 6 bases lay outside the gene matches. Germline lookup yields CDR1 WSHSY and CDR2 SAAADI. This CDR3 is CASSDSRLAGVYEQYF. CDR3 nucleotides: TGCGCCAGCAGTGACTCCCGACTAGCGGGAGTCTACGAGCAGTACTTC.

J is TRBJ1-2 and V is TRBV29-1; perhaps TRBD1 as D (6 bases). The germline V gene encodes CDR1 SQVTM and CDR2 ANQGSEA. The germline V and J ends were trimmed by 5 bases and 0 bases, with 22 bases remaining between them. CDR3 length: 17 residues. The CDR3 loop is CSVLLRPWTVANYGYTF. The DNA for the CDR3 is TGCAGCGTTCTACTACGACCCTGGACAGTAGCTAACTATGGCTACACCTTC. Full variable domain (missing parts from reference TRBV29-1 and TRBJ1-2): SAVISQKPSRDICQRGTSLTIQCQVDSQVTMMFWYRQQPGQSLTLIATANQGSEATYESGFVIDKFPISRPNLTFSTLTVSNMSPEDSSIYLCSVLLRPWTVANYGYTFGSGTRLTVV.

This chain uses TRBV7-2 with TRBJ2-1; the match to TRBD1 covers 7 bases. Germline CDR1 SGHTA, CDR2 FQGNSA. The length of the CDR3 is 16 residues. V was pared by 4 bases and J by 2 bases, with 8 bases of the junction left unmatched. CDR3 sequence reads: CASSSLGQAPYNEQFF. The CDR3, as DNA: TGTGCCAGCAGCTCTCTCGGACAGGCCCCCTACAATGAGCAGTTCTTC.

V usage is TRBV15 and J usage is TRBJ1-4, with a weak D call TRBD1 (5 bases). V was shortened by 0 bases and J by 5 bases, with 10 bases between the two germline ends. Germline CDR1 reads LNHNV; CDR2 reads YYDKDF (reference sequence). The CDR3 length is 15 residues. The CDR3 sequence is CATSREGRRNEKLFF. Written as DNA, the CDR3 is TGTGCCACCAGCAGAGAGGGGCGAAGAAATGAAAAACTGTTTTTT. The complete variable domain, with remaining parts taken from reference TRBV15 and TRBJ1-4, reads DAMVIQNPRYQVTQFGKPVTLSCSQTLNHNVMYWYQQKSSQAPKLLFHYYDKDFNNEADTPDNFQSRRPNTSFCFLDIRSPGLGDTAMYLCATSREGRRNEKLFFGSGTQLSVL.

This chain connects TRBV6-1 to TRBJ2-2; D gene unclear. Trimming removed 11 bases at V and 7 bases at J, with 8 bases between. Germline V gives CDR1 MNHNS, CDR2 SASEGT. This CDR3 spans 10 amino acids. The CDR3 here is CAVRGGELFF. The DNA for the CDR3 is TGTGCCGTTAGAGGCGGGGAGCTGTTTTTT.

This sequence joins TRBV30 and TRBJ2-2; D might be TRBD1 (5 bases). Looked up from germline, CDR1 is GTSNPN and CDR2 is SVGIG (reference sequence). The CDR3 length is 14 residues. Trimming cost V 4 bases and J 4 bases, with 13 bases left between them. CDR3 sequence: CAWKGRVSTGELFF. In DNA, the CDR3 is TGTGCCTGGAAGGGCAGGGTCTCCACCGGGGAGCTGTTTTTT.

The CDR3 protein is CASSDRDYYNEQFF. The CDR3 DNA follows: TGTGCCAGCAGTGACCGTGACTATTACAATGAGCAGTTCTTC. The chain links TRBV2 to TRBJ2-1; weak D call: TRBD2 (5 bases). V lost 3 bases to trimming and J lost 4 bases, with 10 bases between them. CDR1 SNHLY and CDR2 FYNNEI come from the germline V gene. CDR3 length: 14 amino acids.

The CDR3 spells CASSLWGGGTDTQYF. In nucleotides, the CDR3 is TGTGCCAGCAGCCTATGGGGGGGTGGCACAGATACGCAGTATTTT. The V call is TRBV6-5, the J call TRBJ2-3; 7 positions agree with TRBD2. CDR1 is MNHEY, CDR2 SVGAGI, per germline. Trimming cost V 6 bases and J 1 base; bases outside gene matches: 7. The CDR3 consists of 15 residues.